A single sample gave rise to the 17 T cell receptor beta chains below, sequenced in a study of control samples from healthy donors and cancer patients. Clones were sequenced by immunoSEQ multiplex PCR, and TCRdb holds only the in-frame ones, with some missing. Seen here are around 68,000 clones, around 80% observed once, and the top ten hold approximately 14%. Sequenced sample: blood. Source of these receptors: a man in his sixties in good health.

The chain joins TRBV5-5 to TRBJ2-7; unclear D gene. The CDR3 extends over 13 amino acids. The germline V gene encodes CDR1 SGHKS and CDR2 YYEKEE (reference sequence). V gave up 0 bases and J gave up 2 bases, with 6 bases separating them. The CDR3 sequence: CASSLAAAYEQYF. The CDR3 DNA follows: TGTGCCAGCAGCTTGGCCGCGGCCTACGAGCAGTACTTC.

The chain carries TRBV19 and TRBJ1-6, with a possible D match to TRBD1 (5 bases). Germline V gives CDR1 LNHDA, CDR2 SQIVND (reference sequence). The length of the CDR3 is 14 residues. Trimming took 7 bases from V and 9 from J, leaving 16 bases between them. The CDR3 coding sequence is TGTGCCAGTACCAACATGGGGGGGGGTTCACCCCTCCACTTT. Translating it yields CASTNMGGGSPLHF.

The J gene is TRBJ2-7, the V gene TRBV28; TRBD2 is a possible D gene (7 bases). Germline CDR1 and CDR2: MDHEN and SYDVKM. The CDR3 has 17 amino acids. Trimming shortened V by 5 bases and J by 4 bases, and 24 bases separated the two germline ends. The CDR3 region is CASSQGGGYGGGYEQYF. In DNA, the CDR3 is TGTGCCAGCAGTCAAGGGGGGGGGTATGGCGGGGGATACGAGCAGTACTTC.

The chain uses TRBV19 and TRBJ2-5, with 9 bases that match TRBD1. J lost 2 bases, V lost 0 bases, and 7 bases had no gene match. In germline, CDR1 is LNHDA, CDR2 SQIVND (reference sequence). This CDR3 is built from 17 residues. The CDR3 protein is CASSIDPPGTGQETQYF. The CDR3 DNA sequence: TGTGCCAGTAGTATAGACCCGCCCGGGACAGGGCAAGAGACCCAGTACTTC.

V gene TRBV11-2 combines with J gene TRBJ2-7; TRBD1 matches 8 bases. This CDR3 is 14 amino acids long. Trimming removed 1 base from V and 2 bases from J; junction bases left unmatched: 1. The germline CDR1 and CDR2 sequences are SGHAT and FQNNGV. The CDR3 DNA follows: TGTGCCAGCAGCTTAGGGACAGGGACCTACGAGCAGTACTTC. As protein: CASSLGTGTYEQYF.

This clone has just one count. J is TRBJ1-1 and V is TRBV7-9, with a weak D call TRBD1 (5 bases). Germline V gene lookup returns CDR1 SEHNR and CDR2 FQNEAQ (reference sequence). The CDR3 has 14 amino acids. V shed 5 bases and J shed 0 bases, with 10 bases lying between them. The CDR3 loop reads CASSKDRMNTEAFF. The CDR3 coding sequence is TGTGCCAGCAGCAAAGACAGAATGAACACTGAAGCTTTCTTT.

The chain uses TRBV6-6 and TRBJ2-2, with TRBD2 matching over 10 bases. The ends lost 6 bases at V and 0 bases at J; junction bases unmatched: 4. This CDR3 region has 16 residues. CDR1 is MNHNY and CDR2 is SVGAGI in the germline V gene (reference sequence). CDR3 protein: CASRIAGGANTGELFF. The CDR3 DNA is TGTGCCAGCAGAATAGCGGGAGGCGCGAACACCGGGGAGCTGTTTTTT.

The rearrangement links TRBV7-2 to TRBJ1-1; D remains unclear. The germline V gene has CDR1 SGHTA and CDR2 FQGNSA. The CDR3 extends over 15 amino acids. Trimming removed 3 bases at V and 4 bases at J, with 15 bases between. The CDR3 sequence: CASSFNSQLSTEAFF. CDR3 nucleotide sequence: TGTGCCAGCAGCTTTAACTCACAGCTGAGCACTGAAGCTTTCTTT.

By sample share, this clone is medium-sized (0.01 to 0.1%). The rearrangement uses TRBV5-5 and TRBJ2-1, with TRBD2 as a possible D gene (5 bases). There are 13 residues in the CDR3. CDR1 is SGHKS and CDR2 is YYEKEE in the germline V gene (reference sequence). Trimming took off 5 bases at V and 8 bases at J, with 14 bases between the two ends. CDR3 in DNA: TGTGCCAGCAGTTGGACTTCTGGCTATGAGCAGTTCTTC. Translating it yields CASSWTSGYEQFF.

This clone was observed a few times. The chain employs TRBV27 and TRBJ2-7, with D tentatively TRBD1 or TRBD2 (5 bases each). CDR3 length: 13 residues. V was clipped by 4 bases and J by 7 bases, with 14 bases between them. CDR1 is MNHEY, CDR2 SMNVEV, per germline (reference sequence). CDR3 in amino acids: CASSSGPPMEQYF. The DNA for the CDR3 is TGTGCCAGCAGTTCGGGACCCCCTATGGAGCAGTACTTC.

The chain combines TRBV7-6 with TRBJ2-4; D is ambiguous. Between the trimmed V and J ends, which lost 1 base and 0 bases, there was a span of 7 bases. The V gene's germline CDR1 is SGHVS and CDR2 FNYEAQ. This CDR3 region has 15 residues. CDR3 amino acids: CASSLGTQAKNIQYF. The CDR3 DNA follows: TGTGCCAGCAGCTTAGGCACCCAAGCCAAAAACATTCAGTACTTC.

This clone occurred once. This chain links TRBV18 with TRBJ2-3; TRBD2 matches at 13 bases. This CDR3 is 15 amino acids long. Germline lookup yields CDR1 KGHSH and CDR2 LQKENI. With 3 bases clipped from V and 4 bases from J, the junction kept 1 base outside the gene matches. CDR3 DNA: TGTGCCAGCTCACCCGGACTAGCGGGAGCAGATACGCAGTATTTT. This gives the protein CASSPGLAGADTQYF. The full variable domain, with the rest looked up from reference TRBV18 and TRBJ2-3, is NAGVMQNPRHLVRRRGQEARLRCSPMKGHSHVYWYRQLPEEGLKFMVYLQKENIIDESGMPKERFSAEFPKEGPSILRIQQVVRGDSAAYFCASSPGLAGADTQYFGPGTRLTVL.

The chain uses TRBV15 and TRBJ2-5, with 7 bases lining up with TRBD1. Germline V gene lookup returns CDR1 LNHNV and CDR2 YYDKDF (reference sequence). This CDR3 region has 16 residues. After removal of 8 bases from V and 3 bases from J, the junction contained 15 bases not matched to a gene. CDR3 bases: TGTGCCACCGGGGGACCGACAGGGAAGGAGGAAGAGACCCAGTACTTC. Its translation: CATGGPTGKEEETQYF.

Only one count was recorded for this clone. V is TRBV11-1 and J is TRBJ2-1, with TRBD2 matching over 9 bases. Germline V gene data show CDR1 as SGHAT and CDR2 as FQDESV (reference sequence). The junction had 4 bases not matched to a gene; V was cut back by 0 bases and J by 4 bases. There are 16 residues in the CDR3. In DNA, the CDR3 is TGTGCCAGCAGCTTAGCCCCTAGCGGGACTTACAATGAGCAGTTCTTC. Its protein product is CASSLAPSGTYNEQFF.

The CDR3: CASSPPPVGTGVSKDTEAFF. CDR3 coding DNA: TGTGCCAGTAGTCCACCTCCGGTTGGGACAGGGGTCTCGAAGGACACTGAAGCTTTCTTT. V is TRBV19 and J is TRBJ1-1; 10 bases align to TRBD1. The germline V gene has CDR1 LNHDA and CDR2 SQIVND (reference sequence). The CDR3 covers 20 residues. The V and J ends lost 5 bases and 3 bases, in that order; junction bases with no gene match: 21.

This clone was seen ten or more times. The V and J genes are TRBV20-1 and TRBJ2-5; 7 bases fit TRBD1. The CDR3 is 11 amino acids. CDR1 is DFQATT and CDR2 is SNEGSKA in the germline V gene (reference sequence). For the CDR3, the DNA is TGCAGCGCCACAGGGGAAGAGACCCAGTACTTC. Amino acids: CSATGEETQYF.

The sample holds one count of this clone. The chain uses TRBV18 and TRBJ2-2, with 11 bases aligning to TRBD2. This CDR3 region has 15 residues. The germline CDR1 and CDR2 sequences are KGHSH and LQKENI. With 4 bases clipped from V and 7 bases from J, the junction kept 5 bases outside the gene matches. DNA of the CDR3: TGTGCCAGCTCACTACTAGCGGGAGAACACGGGGAGCTGTTTTTT. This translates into CASSLLAGEHGELFF.